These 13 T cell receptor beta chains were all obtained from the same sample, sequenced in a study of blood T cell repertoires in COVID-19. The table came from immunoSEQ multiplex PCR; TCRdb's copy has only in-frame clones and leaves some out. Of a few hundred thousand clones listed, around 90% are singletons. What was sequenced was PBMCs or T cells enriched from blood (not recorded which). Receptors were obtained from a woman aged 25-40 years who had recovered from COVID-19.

The CDR3 nucleotides read TGCGCCAGCAGCCCTTCCGGGACAGGGGACTACGAGCAGTACTTC. It codes for CASSPSGTGDYEQYF. V is TRBV4-3 and J is TRBJ2-7; the match to TRBD1 covers 10 bases. The CDR3 has 15 residues. Per germline, CDR1 LGHNA and CDR2 YSLEER. The V segment lost 4 bases and the J segment 3 bases; nucleotides outside the gene matches: 6.

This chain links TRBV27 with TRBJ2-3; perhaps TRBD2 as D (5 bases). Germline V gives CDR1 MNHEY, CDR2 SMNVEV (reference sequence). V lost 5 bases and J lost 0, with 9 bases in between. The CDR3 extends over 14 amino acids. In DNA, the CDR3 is TGTGCCAGCAGTAACAAGCGGAGCACAGATACGCAGTATTTT. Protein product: CASSNKRSTDTQYF.

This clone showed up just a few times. The CDR3 is CASSFQGFSYEQYF. The CDR3 DNA sequence: TGTGCCAGCAGCTTCCAGGGATTCTCCTACGAGCAGTACTTC. The chain uses TRBV11-1 and TRBJ2-7, with a weak D call TRBD1 (5 bases). Per germline, CDR1 SGHAT and CDR2 FQDESV (reference sequence). V was clipped by 3 bases and J by 0 bases, with 9 bases between them. The CDR3 spans 14 residues.

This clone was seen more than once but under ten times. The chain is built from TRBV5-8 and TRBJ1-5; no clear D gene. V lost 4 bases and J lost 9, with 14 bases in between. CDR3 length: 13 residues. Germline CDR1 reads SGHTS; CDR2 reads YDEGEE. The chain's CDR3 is CASSQEGPPPQHF. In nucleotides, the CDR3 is TGTGCCAGCAGCCAGGAGGGTCCCCCGCCCCAGCATTTT.

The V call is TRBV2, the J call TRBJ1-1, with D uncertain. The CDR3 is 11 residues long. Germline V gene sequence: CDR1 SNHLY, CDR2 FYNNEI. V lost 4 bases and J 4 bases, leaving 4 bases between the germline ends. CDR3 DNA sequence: TGTGCCAGCAGTGTTCTCACTGAAGCTTTCTTT. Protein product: CASSVLTEAFF.

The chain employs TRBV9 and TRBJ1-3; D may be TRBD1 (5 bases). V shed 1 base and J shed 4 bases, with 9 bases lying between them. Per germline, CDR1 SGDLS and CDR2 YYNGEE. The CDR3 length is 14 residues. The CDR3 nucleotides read TGTGCCAGCAGCGTATCAGGGTCGGGAAACACCATATATTTT. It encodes CASSVSGSGNTIYF.

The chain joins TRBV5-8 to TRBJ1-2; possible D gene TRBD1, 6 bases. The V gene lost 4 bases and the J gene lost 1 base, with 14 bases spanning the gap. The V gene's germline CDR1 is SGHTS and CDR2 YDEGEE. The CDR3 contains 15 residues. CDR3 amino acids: CASSQHQGFNYGYTF. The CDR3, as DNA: TGTGCCAGCAGCCAACACCAGGGGTTTAACTATGGCTACACCTTC.

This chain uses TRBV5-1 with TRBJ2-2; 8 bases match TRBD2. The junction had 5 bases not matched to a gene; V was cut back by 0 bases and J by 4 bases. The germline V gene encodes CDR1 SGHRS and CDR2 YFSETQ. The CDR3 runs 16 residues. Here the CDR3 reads CASSLATGGLTGELFF. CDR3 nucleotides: TGCGCCAGCAGCTTGGCCACGGGGGGGCTCACCGGGGAGCTGTTTTTT.

This chain's CDR3 is CASGNLGGGNTIYF. The CDR3 region has the DNA TGTGCCAGTGGCAATTTAGGGGGAGGAAACACCATATATTTT. The chain carries TRBV2 and TRBJ1-3, with D possibly TRBD1 on 6 matching bases. CDR1 is SNHLY, CDR2 FYNNEI, per germline. The CDR3 consists of 14 residues. Between the trimmed V and J ends, which lost 9 bases and 4 bases, there was a span of 16 bases.

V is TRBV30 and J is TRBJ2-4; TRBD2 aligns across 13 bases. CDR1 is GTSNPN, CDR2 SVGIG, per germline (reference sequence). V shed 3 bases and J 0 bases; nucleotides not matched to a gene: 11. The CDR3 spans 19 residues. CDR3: CAWSRIGLAGALAKNIQYF. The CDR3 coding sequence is TGTGCCTGGAGCCGGATCGGACTAGCGGGAGCCCTAGCCAAAAACATTCAGTACTTC. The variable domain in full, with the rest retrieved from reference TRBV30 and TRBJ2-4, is SQTIHQWPATLVQPVGSPLSLECTVEGTSNPNLYWYRQAAGRGLQLLFYSVGIGQISSEVPQNLSASRPQDRQFILSSKKLLLSDSGFYLCAWSRIGLAGALAKNIQYFGAGTRLSVL.

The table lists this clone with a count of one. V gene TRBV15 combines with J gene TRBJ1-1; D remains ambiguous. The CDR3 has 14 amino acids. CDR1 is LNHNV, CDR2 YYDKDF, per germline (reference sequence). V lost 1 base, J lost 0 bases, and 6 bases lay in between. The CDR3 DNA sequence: TGTGCCACCAGCAGAGTCGGGTTGAACACTGAAGCTTTCTTT. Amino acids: CATSRVGLNTEAFF.

The CDR3 DNA follows: TGTGCCTGGAGTGTGTCCAGTCCCTACGAGCAGTACTTC. This translates into CAWSVSSPYEQYF. V gene TRBV30 combines with J gene TRBJ2-7; no definite D call. The V end lost 0 bases, the J end lost 2 bases, and 8 bases lay between the germline ends. Germline CDR1 GTSNPN, CDR2 SVGIG (reference sequence). This CDR3 is 13 amino acids long.

The CDR3 spells CASSESQAWAFF. CDR3 DNA: TGTGCCAGCAGTGAATCCCAGGCTTGGGCTTTCTTT. The chain links TRBV2 to TRBJ1-1, with D uncertain. The CDR3 totals 12 residues. V shed 2 bases and J shed 11 bases, with 12 bases lying between them. CDR1 SNHLY and CDR2 FYNNEI come from the germline V gene. The whole variable domain, filled in from reference TRBV2 and TRBJ1-1, reads EPEVTQTPSHQVTQMGQEVILRCVPISNHLYFYWYRQILGQKVEFLVSFYNNEISEKSEIFDDQFSVERPDGSNFTLKIRSTKLEDSAMYFCASSESQAWAFFGQGTRLTVV.